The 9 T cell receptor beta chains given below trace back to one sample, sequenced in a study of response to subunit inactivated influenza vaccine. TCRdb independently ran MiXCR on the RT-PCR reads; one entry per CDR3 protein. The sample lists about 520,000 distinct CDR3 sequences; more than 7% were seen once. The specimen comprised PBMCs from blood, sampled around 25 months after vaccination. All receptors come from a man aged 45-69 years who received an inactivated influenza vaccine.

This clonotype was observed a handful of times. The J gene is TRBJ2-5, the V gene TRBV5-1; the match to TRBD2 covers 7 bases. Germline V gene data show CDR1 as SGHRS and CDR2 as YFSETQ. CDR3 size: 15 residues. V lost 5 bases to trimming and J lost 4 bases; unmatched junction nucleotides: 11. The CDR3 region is CASSSGTQRGETQYF. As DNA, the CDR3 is TGCGCCAGCAGTTCCGGGACCCAGCGGGGAGAGACCCAGTACTTC. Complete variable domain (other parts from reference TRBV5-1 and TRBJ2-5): KAGVTQTPRYLIKTRGQQVTLSCSPISGHRSVSWYQQTPGQGLQFLFEYFSETQRNKGNFPGRFSGRQFSNSRSEMNVSTLELGDSALYLCASSSGTQRGETQYFGPGTRLLVL.

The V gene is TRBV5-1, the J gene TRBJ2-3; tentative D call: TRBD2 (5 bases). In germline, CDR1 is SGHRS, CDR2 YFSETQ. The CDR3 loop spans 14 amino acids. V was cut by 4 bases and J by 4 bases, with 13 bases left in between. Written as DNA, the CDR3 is TGCGCCAGCAGCCCGGGATCAGAACCAGATACGCAGTATTTT. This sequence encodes CASSPGSEPDTQYF.

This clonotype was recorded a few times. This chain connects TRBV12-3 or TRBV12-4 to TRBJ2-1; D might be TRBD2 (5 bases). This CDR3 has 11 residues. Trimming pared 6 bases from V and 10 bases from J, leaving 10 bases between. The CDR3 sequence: CASRTRAEQFF. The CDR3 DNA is TGTGCCAGCAGGACGCGGGCAGAGCAGTTCTTC.

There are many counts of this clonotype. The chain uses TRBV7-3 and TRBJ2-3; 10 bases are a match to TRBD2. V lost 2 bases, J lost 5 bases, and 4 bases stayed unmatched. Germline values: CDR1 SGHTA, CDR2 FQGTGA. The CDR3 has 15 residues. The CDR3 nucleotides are TGTGCCAGCAGCTTAGGGACTAGCGTATTAGATACGCAGTATTTT. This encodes CASSLGTSVLDTQYF.

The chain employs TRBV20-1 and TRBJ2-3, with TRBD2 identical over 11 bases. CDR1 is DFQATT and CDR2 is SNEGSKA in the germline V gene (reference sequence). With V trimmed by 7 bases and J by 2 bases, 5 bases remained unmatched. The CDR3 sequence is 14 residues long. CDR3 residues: CSGMTSGATDTQYF. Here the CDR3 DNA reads TGCAGTGGTATGACTAGCGGGGCCACAGATACGCAGTATTTT.

The CDR3: CASSQRQGADEQFF. The CDR3 DNA sequence: TGTGCCAGCAGCCAGAGGCAGGGGGCCGATGAGCAGTTCTTC. V and J are TRBV7-9 and TRBJ2-1, with TRBD1 matching over 8 bases. The V gene end was trimmed by 5 bases and the J gene end by 8 bases; junction bases not matched to a gene: 8. CDR3 length: 14 amino acids. Germline V gene lookup returns CDR1 SEHNR and CDR2 FQNEAQ (reference sequence).

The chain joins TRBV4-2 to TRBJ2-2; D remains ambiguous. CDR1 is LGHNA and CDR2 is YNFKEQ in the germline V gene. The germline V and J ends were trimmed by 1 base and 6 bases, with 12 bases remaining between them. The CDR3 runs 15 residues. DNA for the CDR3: TGTGCCAGCAGCCAAGTTGGGATTAACGCCGGGGAGCTGTTTTTT. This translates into CASSQVGINAGELFF.

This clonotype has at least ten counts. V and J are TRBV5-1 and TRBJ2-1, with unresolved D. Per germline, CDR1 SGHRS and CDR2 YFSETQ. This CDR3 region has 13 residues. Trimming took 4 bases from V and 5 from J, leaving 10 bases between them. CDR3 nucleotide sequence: TGCGCCAGCAGCCCCCGGGCCGACAATGAGCAGTTCTTC. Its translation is CASSPRADNEQFF.

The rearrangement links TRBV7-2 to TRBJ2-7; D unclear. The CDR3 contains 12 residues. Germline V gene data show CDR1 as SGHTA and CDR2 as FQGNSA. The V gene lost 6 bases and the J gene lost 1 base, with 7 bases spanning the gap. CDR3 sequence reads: CASSYMSYEQYF. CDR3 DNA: TGTGCCAGCAGTTACATGTCCTACGAGCAGTACTTC.